What follows describes a single TCR beta chain. The data originate from a study of blood T cells in healthy people across ages. Trimming removed 4 bases from V and 6 bases from J; junction bases left unmatched: 11. Germline V gives CDR1 LGHNA, CDR2 YNFKEQ. CDR3 size: 15 residues. Through a sample-barcoded 5' primer and a J-beta primer mix, a second PCR was run for 7 to 11 cycles. From the 5' RACE reads, TCRdb called clonotypes with MiXCR, one entry per CDR3 protein. The table has around 1.5 million distinct CDR3 sequences, approximately 59% seen once; the top ten hold roughly 7%. The V gene is TRBV4-2, the J gene TRBJ2-7; 8 bases map to TRBD2. The sequencing sample was made of blood. This receptor was obtained from a man younger than 35 in good health. CDR3: CASSPRPGGDPEQYF. DNA of the CDR3: TGTGCCAGCAGCCCTAGGCCGGGAGGGGACCCCGAGCAGTACTTC.